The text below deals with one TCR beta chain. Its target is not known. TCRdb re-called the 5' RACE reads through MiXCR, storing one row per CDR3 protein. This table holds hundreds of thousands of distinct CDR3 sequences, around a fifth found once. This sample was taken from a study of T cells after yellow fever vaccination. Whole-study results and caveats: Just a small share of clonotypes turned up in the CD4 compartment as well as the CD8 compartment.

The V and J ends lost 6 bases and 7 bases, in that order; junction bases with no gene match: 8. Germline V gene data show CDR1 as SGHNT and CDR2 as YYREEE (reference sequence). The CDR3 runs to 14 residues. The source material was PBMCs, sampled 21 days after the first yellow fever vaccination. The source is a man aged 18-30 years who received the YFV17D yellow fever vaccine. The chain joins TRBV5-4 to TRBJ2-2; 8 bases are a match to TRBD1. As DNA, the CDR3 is TGTGCCAGCAACAGGGGGTTCGACATCGGGGAGCTGTTTTTT. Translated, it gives CASNRGFDIGELFF.